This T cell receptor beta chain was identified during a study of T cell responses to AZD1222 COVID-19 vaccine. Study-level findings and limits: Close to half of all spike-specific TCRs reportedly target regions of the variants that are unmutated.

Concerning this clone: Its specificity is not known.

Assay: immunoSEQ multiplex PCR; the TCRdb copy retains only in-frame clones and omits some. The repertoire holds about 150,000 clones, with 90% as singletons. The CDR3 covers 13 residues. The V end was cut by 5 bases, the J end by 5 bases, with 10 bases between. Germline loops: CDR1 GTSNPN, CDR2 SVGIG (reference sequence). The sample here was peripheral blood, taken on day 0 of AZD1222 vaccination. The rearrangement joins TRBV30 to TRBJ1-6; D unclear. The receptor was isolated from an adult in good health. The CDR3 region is CAWSPSDNSPLHF. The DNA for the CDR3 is TGTGCCTGGTCACCATCGGATAATTCACCCCTCCACTTT.